Shown below are 31 T cell receptor beta chains from a single sample sequenced in a study of T cells in Graves' hyperthyroidism and ophthalmopathy. TCR beta CDR3 region amplification was performed from RNA transcripts. First-round RT-PCR targeting the TCR CDR3 was performed with the HTBI primer set. TCRdb recomputed calls from the multiplex PCR reads with MiXCR, one row per CDR3 protein. The data show around 300,000 distinct CDR3 sequences, with around 13% seen just once and approximately 23% held by the top ten. The sample comprised blood. The source of these receptors is a woman aged 25 to 39 with Graves' hyperthyroidism.

In its sample, this clonotype was seen a few times. The CDR3 bases are TGTGCCTGGGTGGGACAGGGATCGTACTACAATGAGCAGTTCTTC. Encoded protein: CAWVGQGSYYNEQFF. The V gene is TRBV30, the J gene TRBJ2-1; 9 positions match TRBD1. Germline loops: CDR1 GTSNPN, CDR2 SVGIG (reference sequence). The CDR3 loop spans 15 amino acids. The junction had 8 bases not matched to a gene; V was cut back by 5 bases and J by 3 bases.

The chain is built from TRBV28 and TRBJ2-7; 8 bases are a match to TRBD2. This CDR3 is 15 amino acids long. V gave up 2 bases and J gave up 5 bases; unmatched junction bases: 8. CDR1 is MDHEN and CDR2 is SYDVKM in the germline V gene. The CDR3, as DNA: TGTGCCAGCAGTTTACCAGCGGGAGCTCGGGACGAGCAGTACTTC. Protein: CASSLPAGARDEQYF.

Many counts were recorded for this clonotype. This chain connects TRBV20-1 to TRBJ2-1, with D perhaps given as TRBD1 or TRBD2 (7 bases each). This CDR3 is 14 amino acids long. V was clipped by 6 bases and J by 8 bases, with 20 bases between them. The germline gives CDR1 DFQATT, CDR2 SNEGSKA (reference sequence). CDR3 DNA sequence: TGCAGTGCCCATTCAGGACTAGGACAGGATGAGCAGTTCTTC. Amino acid sequence: CSAHSGLGQDEQFF.

Comment on this clonotype: The junction differs from germline at one of its ends, possibly a read error. The chain combines TRBV18 with TRBJ1-1; D is undetermined. Germline V CDR1 and CDR2: KGHSH, LQKENI. This CDR3 has 16 residues. The CDR3 is CASSPSPNRVNTEASF. The CDR3 region has the DNA TGTGCCAGCTCACCGAGTCCAAACCGGGTGAACACTGAAGCTTCCTTT.

In this sample, this clonotype turned up a few times. CDR3: CASSENQGTQPQHF. The CDR3 nucleotides are TGTGCCAGCAGTGAGAACCAGGGGACGCAGCCCCAGCATTTT. This chain joins TRBV6-1 and TRBJ1-5; perhaps TRBD1 as D (6 bases). The CDR3 covers 14 residues. Germline CDR1 MNHNS, CDR2 SASEGT. Between the trimmed V and J ends, which lost 3 bases and 7 bases, there was a span of 13 bases.

Notes on this clonotype: A much larger clone differs by one base, so this may be a read error. The chain combines TRBV6-1 with TRBJ1-1; D unclear. The CDR3 covers 13 residues. Germline V CDR1 and CDR2: MNHNS, SASEGT. V gave up 6 bases and J gave up 1 base, with 9 bases separating them. The DNA of the CDR3 is TGTGCCAGCAGCCCCGGATGGAACACTGAAGCTTTCTTT. The encoded protein is CASSPGWNTEAFF.

This chain uses TRBV6-2 or TRBV6-3 with TRBJ2-7; 9 positions agree with TRBD1. Looked up from germline, CDR1 is MNHEY and CDR2 is SVGEGT. The CDR3 loop spans 13 amino acids. The ends lost 10 bases at V and 2 bases at J; junction bases unmatched: 6. CDR3 protein: CAIQQGAAYEQYF. The CDR3 bases are TGTGCCATCCAACAGGGGGCCGCCTACGAGCAGTACTTC.

This clonotype was counted ten times or more. The V call is TRBV7-2, the J call TRBJ1-5; TRBD1 might be the D (6 bases). The V end was cut by 5 bases, the J end by 1 base, with 18 bases between. This CDR3 region has 17 residues. Germline CDR1 SGHTA, CDR2 FQGNSA. CDR3 amino acids: CASSPRAGAGSNQPQHF. The CDR3 region has the DNA TGTGCCAGCAGCCCTCGGGCGGGGGCGGGGAGCAATCAGCCCCAGCATTTT.

V gene TRBV18 combines with J gene TRBJ1-2; no definite D call. This CDR3 contains 12 residues. Per the germline V gene, CDR1 is KGHSH and CDR2 is LQKENI. The V end lost 1 base, the J end lost 10 bases, and 10 bases lay between the germline ends. The CDR3 sequence is CASSPRSEFYTF. DNA for the CDR3: TGTGCCAGCTCACCACGTTCAGAATTCTACACCTTC.

This clonotype was seen more than once but under ten times. This could be a read error, since a much larger clone is one nucleotide away. V is TRBV9 and J is TRBJ2-1; tentative D call: TRBD2 (5 bases). This CDR3 has 12 residues. CDR1 is SGDLS, CDR2 YYNGEE, per germline. V lost 7 bases to trimming and J lost 2 bases, with 7 bases between them. CDR3 coding DNA: TGTGCCAGCGGGAGTACCTACAATGAGCAGTTCTTC. It yields the protein CASGSTYNEQFF.

This clonotype appeared a few times. J is TRBJ2-7 and V is TRBV20-1; D is perhaps TRBD2 (6 bases). The CDR3 runs to 12 residues. The germline CDR1 and CDR2 sequences are DFQATT and SNEGSKA (reference sequence). The V end was cut by 4 bases, the J end by 4 bases, with 11 bases between. The CDR3: CSATTGDYEQYF. DNA for the CDR3: TGCAGTGCTACTACGGGGGATTACGAGCAGTACTTC.

The table lists this clonotype with many counts. The rearrangement uses TRBV6-1 and TRBJ1-2; D is unclear. The V and J ends lost 2 bases and 8 bases respectively, with 18 bases between them. The CDR3 consists of 15 residues. CDR1 is MNHNS, CDR2 SASEGT, per germline. Here the CDR3 DNA reads TGTGCCAGCAGTGAATCTTGGGCCTCCCTGGGGGGCTACACCTTC. Encoded protein: CASSESWASLGGYTF.

This clonotype occurred many times. The chain carries TRBV20-1 and TRBJ2-3; TRBD2 matches 12 bases. Germline CDR1 is DFQATT and CDR2 is SNEGSKA (reference sequence). The V and J ends lost 6 bases and 0 bases, in that order; junction bases with no gene match: 10. The CDR3 spans 17 residues. The CDR3 DNA reads TGCAGTGCGGAACTAGCGGGAGGTTCGTCTAGCACAGATACGCAGTATTTT. This codes for CSAELAGGSSSTDTQYF.

V and J are TRBV2 and TRBJ1-1; D call uncertain. CDR1 and CDR2 (germline): SNHLY, FYNNEI. CDR3 length equals 10 residues. V was pared by 7 bases and J by 8 bases, with 8 bases between. Written as DNA, the CDR3 is TGTGCCAGCATTTCGCGAGAAGCTTTCTTT. Its translation: CASISREAFF.

This clonotype was seen at least ten times. This rearrangement joins TRBV20-1 to TRBJ1-3; D is ambiguous. Germline CDR1 reads DFQATT; CDR2 reads SNEGSKA (reference sequence). The V gene lost 0 bases and the J gene lost 7 bases, with 4 bases spanning the gap. The CDR3 covers 11 residues. CDR3 in DNA: TGCAGTGCTAGAGATGTCAACACCATATATTTT. Protein sequence: CSARDVNTIYF.

The V gene is TRBV10-3, the J gene TRBJ2-7; D is perhaps TRBD2 (7 bases). The germline V and J ends were trimmed by 10 bases and 2 bases, with 18 bases remaining between them. The CDR3 length is 14 residues. Germline V gives CDR1 ENHRY, CDR2 SYGVKD. The CDR3 protein is CATSDAGDTYEQYF. The CDR3, as DNA: TGTGCCACCTCCGATGCGGGGGACACCTACGAGCAGTACTTC.

This clonotype came up many times. This CDR3 is CASTPKAFSIEAFF. In DNA, the CDR3 is TGTGCCAGCACCCCCAAGGCCTTTAGCATTGAAGCTTTCTTT. This sequence joins TRBV12-3 or TRBV12-4 and TRBJ1-1, with unresolved D. Trimming stripped 7 bases from V and 7 bases from J, with 19 bases between. This CDR3 spans 14 amino acids.

This clonotype was counted ten times or more. The chain couples TRBV6-2 or TRBV6-3 to TRBJ2-1; tentative D call: TRBD2 (5 bases). Germline V gene data show CDR1 as MNHEY and CDR2 as SVGEGT. The CDR3 covers 17 residues. V was clipped by 6 bases and J by 5 bases, with 23 bases between them. The CDR3 DNA sequence: TGTGCCAGCAGCGATCTCCCCGAGGGCAGGTTCCACAATGAGCAGTTCTTC. This sequence encodes CASSDLPEGRFHNEQFF.

As concerns this clonotype: This may be a read error: a much more frequent sequence differs by one nucleotide. The chain is built from TRBV12-3 or TRBV12-4 and TRBJ2-5; D is undetermined. The CDR3 covers 13 residues. CDR3: CASRQNIQETQNF. CDR3 coding DNA: TGTGCCAGCAGACAGAACATCCAAGAGACCCAGAACTTC.

This clonotype was counted at least ten times. The chain employs TRBV19 and TRBJ1-2; maybe TRBD1 (5 bases). Trimming took 6 bases from V and 4 from J, leaving 12 bases between them. This CDR3 has 13 residues. Germline V gene data show CDR1 as LNHDA and CDR2 as SQIVND (reference sequence). The CDR3 loop is CASSNGTVYGYTF. CDR3 nucleotides: TGTGCCAGTAGCAACGGGACGGTCTATGGCTACACCTTC.

The chain joins TRBV4-2 to TRBJ2-1, with a possible D match to TRBD2 (6 bases). V was clipped by 1 base and J by 6 bases, with 10 bases between them. This CDR3 spans 14 amino acids. Germline V gives CDR1 LGHNA, CDR2 YNFKEQ. The CDR3 is CASSQAGRPNEQFF. Here the CDR3 DNA reads TGTGCCAGCAGCCAAGCCGGGAGACCCAATGAGCAGTTCTTC.

This clonotype was seen at least ten times. CDR3 amino acids: CASLRDNNSPLHF. CDR3 in DNA: TGTGCCAGCCTCCGGGACAACAATTCACCCCTCCACTTT. The chain couples TRBV2 to TRBJ1-6, with TRBD1 as a possible D gene (6 bases). The CDR3 extends over 13 amino acids. Between the trimmed V and J ends, which lost 8 bases and 7 bases, there was a span of 12 bases. Germline assignment: CDR1 SNHLY and CDR2 FYNNEI.

This clonotype has only a few counts. The gene calls are TRBV6-1 and TRBJ1-2; D ambiguous. Trimming removed 4 bases at V and 4 bases at J, with 10 bases between. CDR1 is MNHNS, CDR2 SASEGT, per germline. The CDR3 sequence is 13 residues long. The CDR3 DNA reads TGTGCCAGCAGTGTCCCCGGGAGCTATGGCTACACCTTC. Translating gives CASSVPGSYGYTF.

This clonotype was observed at least ten times. The gene calls are TRBV12-3 or TRBV12-4 and TRBJ1-4, with 9 bases lining up with TRBD1. The CDR3 is 14 amino acids. After removal of 4 bases from V and 8 bases from J, the junction contained 5 bases not matched to a gene. The CDR3 spells CASSSGQGPEKLFF. The CDR3 nucleotides read TGTGCCAGCAGTTCGGGACAGGGTCCCGAAAAACTGTTTTTT.

This clonotype was observed a handful of times. The rearrangement uses TRBV6-1 and TRBJ1-2; tentative D call: TRBD1 (5 bases). The CDR3 extends over 13 amino acids. Looked up from germline, CDR1 is MNHNS and CDR2 is SASEGT. Trimming pared 6 bases from V and 4 bases from J, leaving 12 bases between. DNA of the CDR3: TGTGCCAGCAGCGCAGGGACGGGCTATGGCTACACCTTC. Its protein is CASSAGTGYGYTF.

This clonotype was observed many times. The chain couples TRBV7-3 to TRBJ2-2; D is unclear. CDR3 size: 13 residues. Germline assignment: CDR1 SGHTA and CDR2 FQGTGA. V lost 5 bases and J 3 bases, leaving 7 bases between the germline ends. The CDR3 DNA is TGTGCCAGCAGCCCAACCGACACCGGGGAGCTGTTTTTT. Amino acids: CASSPTDTGELFF.

This clonotype showed up many times. The rearrangement joins TRBV5-6 to TRBJ2-5, with 10 bases identical to TRBD1. This CDR3 contains 15 residues. Trimming cost V 7 bases and J 7 bases; bases outside gene matches: 13. Germline values: CDR1 SGHDT, CDR2 YYEEEE. DNA of the CDR3: TGTGCCAGCGCGCCCAGACAGGGGGCCGGTGTGACCCAGTACTTC. It translates to CASAPRQGAGVTQYF.

A few counts support this clonotype. This chain connects TRBV27 to TRBJ2-3; tentatively, D is TRBD1 or TRBD2 (6 bases each). V was shortened by 8 bases and J by 2 bases, with 14 bases between the two germline ends. The CDR3 extends over 14 amino acids. CDR1 is MNHEY and CDR2 is SMNVEV in the germline V gene (reference sequence). DNA of the CDR3: TGTGCCAGCTCCAGAGGGGGGCTCACAGATACGCAGTATTTT. It translates to CASSRGGLTDTQYF.

This clonotype appeared a few times. This rearrangement joins TRBV20-1 to TRBJ2-5, with D possibly being TRBD2 (7 bases). CDR1 is DFQATT, CDR2 SNEGSKA, per germline (reference sequence). V shed 3 bases and J shed 4 bases, with 21 bases lying between them. CDR3 length: 16 residues. The CDR3: CSASLPRGGAGETQYF. Here the CDR3 DNA reads TGCAGTGCTAGCTTGCCGCGAGGGGGGGCAGGAGAGACCCAGTACTTC.

V is TRBV6-2 or TRBV6-3 and J is TRBJ1-5; no clear D gene. This CDR3 has 11 amino acids. CDR1 MNHEY and CDR2 SVGEGT come from the germline V gene. The V and J ends lost 5 bases and 11 bases respectively, with 10 bases between them. As DNA, the CDR3 is TGTGCCAGCAGTGTAGGTAAGTCCCAGCATTTT. Translation: CASSVGKSQHF.

This clonotype came up many times. The genes are TRBV20-1 and TRBJ2-5; D remains unclear. The CDR3 spans 13 residues. The germline V gene has CDR1 DFQATT and CDR2 SNEGSKA (reference sequence). Trimming removed 5 bases from V and 5 bases from J, with 15 bases in between. The CDR3, as DNA: TGCAGTGCTGGGTCAGCGTTCGGGGAGACCCAGTACTTC. Translation: CSAGSAFGETQYF.